This T cell receptor beta chain is from a study of blood T cell repertoires in COVID-19. Study as a whole: The origin of the acute and convalescent COVID-19 samples was the United States, Italy and Spain.

Profiling relied on immunoSEQ multiplex PCR, and the TCRdb table lists in-frame clones only, not all of them. Seen here are about 100,000 clones, around nine tenths observed once, and the top ten hold more than 1.5%. V lost 1 base to trimming and J lost 5 bases; unmatched junction nucleotides: 2. In germline, CDR1 is LGHNA, CDR2 YNFKEQ. This CDR3 spans 14 amino acids. Sequencing was done on a sample of peripheral blood. The rearrangement uses TRBV4-2 and TRBJ1-5; 7 bases are a match to TRBD1. The receptor was isolated from an older man with acute or convalescent COVID-19. The CDR3 DNA reads as TGTGCCAGCAGCCAAGGACAGGGAGATCAGCCCCAGCATTTT. Its translation: CASSQGQGDQPQHF.